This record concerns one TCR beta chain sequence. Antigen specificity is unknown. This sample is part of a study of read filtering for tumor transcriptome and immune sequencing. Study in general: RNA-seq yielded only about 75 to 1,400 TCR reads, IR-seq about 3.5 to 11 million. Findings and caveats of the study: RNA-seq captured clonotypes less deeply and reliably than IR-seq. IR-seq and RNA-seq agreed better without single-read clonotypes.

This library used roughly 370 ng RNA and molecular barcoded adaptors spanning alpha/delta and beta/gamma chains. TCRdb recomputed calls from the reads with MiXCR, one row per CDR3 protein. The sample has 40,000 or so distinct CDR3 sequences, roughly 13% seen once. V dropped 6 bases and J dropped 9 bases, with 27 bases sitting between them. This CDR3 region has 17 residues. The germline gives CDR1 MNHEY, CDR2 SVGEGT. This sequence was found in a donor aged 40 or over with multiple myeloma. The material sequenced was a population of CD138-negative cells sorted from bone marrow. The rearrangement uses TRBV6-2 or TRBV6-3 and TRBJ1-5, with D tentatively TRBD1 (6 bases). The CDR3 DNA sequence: TGTGCCAGCAGCCTATGGGGGTCAGGGGTCCTCAGGGGGCCCCAGCATTTT. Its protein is CASSLWGSGVLRGPQHF.